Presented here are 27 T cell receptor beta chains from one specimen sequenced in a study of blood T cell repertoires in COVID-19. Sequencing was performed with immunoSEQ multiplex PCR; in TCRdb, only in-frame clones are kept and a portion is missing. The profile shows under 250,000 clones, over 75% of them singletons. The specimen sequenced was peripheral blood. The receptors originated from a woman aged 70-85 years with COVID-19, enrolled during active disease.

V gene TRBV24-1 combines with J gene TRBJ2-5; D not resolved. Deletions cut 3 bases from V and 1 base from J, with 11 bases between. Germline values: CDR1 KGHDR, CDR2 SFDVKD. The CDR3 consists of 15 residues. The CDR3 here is CATSDPDTAQETQYF. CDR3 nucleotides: TGTGCCACCAGTGATCCTGACACCGCCCAAGAGACCCAGTACTTC.

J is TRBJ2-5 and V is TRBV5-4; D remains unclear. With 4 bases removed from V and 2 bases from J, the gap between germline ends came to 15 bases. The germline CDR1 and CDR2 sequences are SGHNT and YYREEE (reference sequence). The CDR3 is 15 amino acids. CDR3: CASSPNPSDQETQYF. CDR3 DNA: TGTGCCAGCAGCCCCAACCCCAGTGATCAAGAGACCCAGTACTTC.

The CDR3 DNA sequence: TGTGCCAGTAGTAAACTGAGGGGGGGGGACACTGAAGCTTTCTTT. Its protein is CASSKLRGGDTEAFF. This rearrangement joins TRBV19 to TRBJ1-1; possible D gene TRBD1, 6 bases. V lost 4 bases to trimming and J lost 3 bases, with 15 bases between them. Per the germline V gene, CDR1 is LNHDA and CDR2 is SQIVND (reference sequence). The CDR3 covers 15 residues.

CDR3 sequence reads: CASSLGGFSGNTIYF. DNA of the CDR3: TGTGCCAGCAGTTTGGGGGGTTTCTCTGGAAACACCATATATTTT. The genes are TRBV11-2 and TRBJ1-3; TRBD1 is a possible D gene (5 bases). Germline CDR1 is SGHAT and CDR2 is FQNNGV. V was pared by 6 bases and J by 0 bases, with 12 bases between. The length of the CDR3 is 15 residues.

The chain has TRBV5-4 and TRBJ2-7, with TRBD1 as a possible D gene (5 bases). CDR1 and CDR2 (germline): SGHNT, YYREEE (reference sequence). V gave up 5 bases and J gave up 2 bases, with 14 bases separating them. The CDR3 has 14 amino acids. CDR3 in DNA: TGTGCCAGCAGTTATACAGGCAGTACCTACGAGCAGTACTTC. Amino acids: CASSYTGSTYEQYF. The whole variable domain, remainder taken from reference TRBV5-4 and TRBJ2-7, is ETGVTQSPTHLIKTRGQQVTLRCSSQSGHNTVSWYQQALGQGPQFIFQYYREEENGRGNFPPRFSGLQFPNYSSELNVNALELDDSALYLCASSYTGSTYEQYFGPGTRLTVT.

The CDR3 DNA reads TGTGCCAGCAGCTCTTCGCGGGAGGGTCTATCTTCCTCCTACGAGCAGTACTTC. Translating gives CASSSSREGLSSSYEQYF. V gene TRBV7-6 combines with J gene TRBJ2-7, with 9 bases that match TRBD2. CDR3 length equals 18 residues. Trimming took 4 bases from V and 0 from J; bases not matched to a gene: 13. Germline CDR1 is SGHVS and CDR2 is FNYEAQ.

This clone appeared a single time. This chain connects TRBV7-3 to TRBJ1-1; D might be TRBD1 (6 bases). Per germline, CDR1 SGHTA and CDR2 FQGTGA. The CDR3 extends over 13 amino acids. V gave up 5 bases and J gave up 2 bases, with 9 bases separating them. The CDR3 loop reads CASSRDTNTEAFF. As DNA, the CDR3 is TGTGCCAGCAGCCGGGACACTAACACTGAAGCTTTCTTT.

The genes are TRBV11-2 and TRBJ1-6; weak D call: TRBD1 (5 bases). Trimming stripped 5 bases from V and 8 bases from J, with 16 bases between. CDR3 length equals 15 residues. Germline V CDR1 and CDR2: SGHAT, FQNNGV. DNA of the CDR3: TGTGCCAGCAGCCTGTACGGGGGAGGGGATTCACCCCTCCACTTT. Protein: CASSLYGGGDSPLHF.

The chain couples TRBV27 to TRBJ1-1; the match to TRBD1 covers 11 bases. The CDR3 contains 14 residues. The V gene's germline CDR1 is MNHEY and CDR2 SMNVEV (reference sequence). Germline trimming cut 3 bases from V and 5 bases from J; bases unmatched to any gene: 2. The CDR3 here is CASSLDRGRTEAFF. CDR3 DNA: TGTGCCAGCAGTTTGGACAGGGGGCGTACTGAAGCTTTCTTT.

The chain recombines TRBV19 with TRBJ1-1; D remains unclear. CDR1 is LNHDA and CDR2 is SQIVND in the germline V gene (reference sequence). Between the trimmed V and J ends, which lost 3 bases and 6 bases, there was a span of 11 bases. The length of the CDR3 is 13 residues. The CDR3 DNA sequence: TGTGCCAGTAGTATTGAGGGAGCGGCTGAAGCTTTCTTT. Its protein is CASSIEGAAEAFF.

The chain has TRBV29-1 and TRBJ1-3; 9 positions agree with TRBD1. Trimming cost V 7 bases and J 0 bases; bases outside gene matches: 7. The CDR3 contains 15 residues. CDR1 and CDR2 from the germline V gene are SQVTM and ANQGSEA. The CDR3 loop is CSAGTGSSSGNTIYF. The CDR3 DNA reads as TGCAGCGCCGGGACAGGGTCGAGCTCTGGAAACACCATATATTTT.

CDR3 in amino acids: CASGPTRGNQPQHF. The DNA of the CDR3 is TGTGCTAGTGGTCCGACCAGGGGAAATCAGCCCCAGCATTTT. This chain links TRBV12-5 with TRBJ1-5; D is perhaps TRBD1 (6 bases). The CDR3 is 14 amino acids. Trimming took 5 bases from V and 4 from J, leaving 12 bases between them. Germline V CDR1 and CDR2: LGHNT, FRNRAP.

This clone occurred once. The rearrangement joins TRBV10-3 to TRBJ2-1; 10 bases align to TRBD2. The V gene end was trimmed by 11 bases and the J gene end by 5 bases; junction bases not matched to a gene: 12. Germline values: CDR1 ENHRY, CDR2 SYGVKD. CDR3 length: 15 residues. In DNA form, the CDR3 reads TGTGCCGTTTTAACCGAAAGCGGGAGGGACAATGAGCAGTTCTTC. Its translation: CAVLTESGRDNEQFF.

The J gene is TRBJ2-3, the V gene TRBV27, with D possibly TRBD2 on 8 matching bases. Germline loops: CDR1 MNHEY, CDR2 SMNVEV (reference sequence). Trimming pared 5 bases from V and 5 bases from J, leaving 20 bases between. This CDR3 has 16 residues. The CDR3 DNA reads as TGTGCCAGCAGTACACAGGGGAGCGGGAGTAGAGATACGCAGTATTTT. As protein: CASSTQGSGSRDTQYF.

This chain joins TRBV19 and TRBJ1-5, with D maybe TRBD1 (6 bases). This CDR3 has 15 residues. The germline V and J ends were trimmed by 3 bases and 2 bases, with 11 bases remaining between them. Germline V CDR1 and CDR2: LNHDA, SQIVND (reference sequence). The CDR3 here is CASSMGRGGNQPQHF. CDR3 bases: TGTGCCAGTAGTATGGGCAGGGGAGGCAATCAGCCCCAGCATTTT.

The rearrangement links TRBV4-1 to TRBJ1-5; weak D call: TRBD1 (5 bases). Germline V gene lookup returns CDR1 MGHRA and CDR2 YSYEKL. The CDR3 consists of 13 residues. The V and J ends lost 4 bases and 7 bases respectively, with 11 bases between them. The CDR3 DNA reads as TGCGCCAGCAGCCGGGACCGGGGGCAGCCCCAGCATTTT. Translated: CASSRDRGQPQHF.

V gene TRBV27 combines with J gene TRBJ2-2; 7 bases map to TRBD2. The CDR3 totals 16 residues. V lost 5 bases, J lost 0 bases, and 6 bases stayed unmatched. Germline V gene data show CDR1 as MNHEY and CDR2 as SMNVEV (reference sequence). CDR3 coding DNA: TGTGCCAGCAGTCCAGCCCGGGGGGCGAACACCGGGGAGCTGTTTTTT. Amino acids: CASSPARGANTGELFF.

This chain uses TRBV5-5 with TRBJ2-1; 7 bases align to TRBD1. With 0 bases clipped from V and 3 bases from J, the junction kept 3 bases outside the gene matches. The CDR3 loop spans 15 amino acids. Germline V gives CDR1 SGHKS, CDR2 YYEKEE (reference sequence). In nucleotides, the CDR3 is TGTGCCAGCAGCTTGGGGACAGGTAGCTACAATGAGCAGTTCTTC. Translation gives CASSLGTGSYNEQFF.

The CDR3 reads CASSLGQGTDTQYF. Here the CDR3 DNA reads TGTGCCAGCAGCTTGGGACAGGGAACAGATACGCAGTATTTT. The gene calls are TRBV7-3 and TRBJ2-3, with 9 bases lining up with TRBD1. CDR3 length equals 14 residues. The trim removed 3 bases at V and 3 bases at J, leaving 1 base unmatched. CDR1 SGHTA and CDR2 FQGTGA come from the germline V gene.

The CDR3 nucleotides are TGTGCCAGCAGCTTAGAGCCGGGACAGGGAGGGTATGGCTACACCTTC. Its protein product is CASSLEPGQGGYGYTF. This rearrangement joins TRBV11-3 to TRBJ1-2, with 9 positions matching TRBD1. Trimming at V came to 0 bases and at J to 5 bases, leaving 7 bases not matched to a gene. This CDR3 has 16 residues. The germline V gene has CDR1 SGHNT and CDR2 YENEEA.

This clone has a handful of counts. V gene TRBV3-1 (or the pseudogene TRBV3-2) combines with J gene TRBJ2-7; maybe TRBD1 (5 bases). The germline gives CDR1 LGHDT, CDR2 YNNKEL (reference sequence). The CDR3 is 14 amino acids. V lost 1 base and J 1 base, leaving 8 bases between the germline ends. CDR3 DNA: TGTGCCAGCAGCCAAGGGGGCGGTTCCTACGAGCAGTACTTC. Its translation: CASSQGGGSYEQYF.

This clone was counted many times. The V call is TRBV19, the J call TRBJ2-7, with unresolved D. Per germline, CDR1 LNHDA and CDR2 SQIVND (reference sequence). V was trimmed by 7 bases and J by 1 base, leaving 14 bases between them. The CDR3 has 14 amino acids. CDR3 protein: CASKLRQMSYEQYF. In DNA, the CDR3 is TGTGCCAGTAAACTCCGTCAAATGTCCTACGAGCAGTACTTC.

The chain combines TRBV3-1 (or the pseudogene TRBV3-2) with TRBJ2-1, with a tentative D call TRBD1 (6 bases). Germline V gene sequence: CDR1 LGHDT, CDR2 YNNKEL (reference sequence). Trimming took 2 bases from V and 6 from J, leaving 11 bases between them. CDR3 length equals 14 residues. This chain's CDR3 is CASSQNRGFNEQFF. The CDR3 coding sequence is TGTGCCAGCAGCCAAAATAGGGGGTTCAATGAGCAGTTCTTC.

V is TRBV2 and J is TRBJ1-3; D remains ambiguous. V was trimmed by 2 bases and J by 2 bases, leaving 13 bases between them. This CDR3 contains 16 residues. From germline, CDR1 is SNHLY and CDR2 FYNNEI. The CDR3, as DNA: TGTGCCAGCAGTGAATTTAGAGCCCTAACTGGAAACACCATATATTTT. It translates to CASSEFRALTGNTIYF.

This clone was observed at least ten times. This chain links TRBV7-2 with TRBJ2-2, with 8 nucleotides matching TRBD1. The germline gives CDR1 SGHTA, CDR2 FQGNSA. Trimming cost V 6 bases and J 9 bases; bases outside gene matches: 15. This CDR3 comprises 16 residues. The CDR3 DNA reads TGTGCCAGCAGATCGCTCCGGGACAGGTCCTCCCGGGAGCTGTTTTTT. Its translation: CASRSLRDRSSRELFF. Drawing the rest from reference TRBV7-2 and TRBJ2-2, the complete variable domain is GAGVSQSPSNKVTEKGKDVELRCDPISGHTALYWYRQSLGQGLEFLIYFQGNSAPDKSGLPSDRFSAERTGGSVSTLTIQRTQQEDSAVYLCASRSLRDRSSRELFFGEGSRLTVL.

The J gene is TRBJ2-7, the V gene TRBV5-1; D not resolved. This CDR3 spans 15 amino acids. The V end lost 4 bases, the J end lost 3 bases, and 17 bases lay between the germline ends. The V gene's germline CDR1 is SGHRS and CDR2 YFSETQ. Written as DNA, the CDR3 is TGCGCCAGCAGCCCCAATGGTATAGTTGGCTACGAGCAGTACTTC. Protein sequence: CASSPNGIVGYEQYF.

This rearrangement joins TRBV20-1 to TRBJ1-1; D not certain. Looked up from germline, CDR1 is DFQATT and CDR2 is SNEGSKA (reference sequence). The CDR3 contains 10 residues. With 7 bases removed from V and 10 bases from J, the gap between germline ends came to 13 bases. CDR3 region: CSVADSAAFF. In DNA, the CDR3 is TGCAGTGTTGCTGACTCGGCAGCTTTCTTT.